The table lists the clone carrying this T cell receptor beta chain with a few counts. Its antigen is undetermined. Data came from immunoSEQ multiplex PCR; TCRdb stores just in-frame clones and leaves some out. The table shows 40,000 to 45,000 clones, with 55% to 75% occurring only once. The V and J ends lost 0 bases and 8 bases respectively, with 20 bases between them. Germline V lookup: CDR1 SGDLS, CDR2 YYNGEE. The length of the CDR3 is 16 residues. Each patient experienced a relapse that followed autologous stem cell transplantation, and brentuximab vedotin exposure varied. This entry belongs to a study of PD-1 blockade in classical Hodgkin lymphoma. Study results and limitations: Baseline diversity in complete responders resembled that of newly diagnosed patients. By C4D1, CD4+ diversity increased significantly, especially in complete responders.

The sequencing here drew on peripheral blood mononuclear cells (PBMCs), taken at baseline. The clonotype was recovered from a human donor with classical Hodgkin lymphoma. The chain has TRBV9 and TRBJ1-2; possible D gene TRBD1, 5 bases. DNA for the CDR3: TGTGCCAGCAGCGTAGGAGCGGTGGGGGTAGATCGAGGCTACACCTTC. As protein: CASSVGAVGVDRGYTF.